The subject of this entry is one T cell receptor (beta chain). Its specificity is not known. The CDR3 consists of 10 residues. The germline V and J ends were trimmed by 8 bases and 5 bases, with 10 bases remaining between them. The germline CDR1 and CDR2 sequences are DFQATT and SNEGSKA (reference sequence). Produced via immunoSEQ multiplex PCR; TCRdb's table is partial and in-frame only. The sample consists of 150,000 to 200,000 clones, 94% of them appearing once. This specimen belongs to a study of T cell responses to AZD1222 COVID-19 vaccine. Study summary: Second doses at about 4 or about 12 weeks were pooled.

Points from the study as a whole: Most donors were white British, females outnumbered males, and clonal diversity was possibly underestimated.

Specimen: peripheral blood, collected on day 0 of AZD1222 vaccination. The chain links TRBV20-1 to TRBJ2-7, with a weak D call TRBD2 (5 bases). This clonotype originated in an adult in good health. The DNA for the CDR3 is TGCAGTCTAAGGAGGAACGAGCAGTACTTC. Translation gives CSLRRNEQYF.